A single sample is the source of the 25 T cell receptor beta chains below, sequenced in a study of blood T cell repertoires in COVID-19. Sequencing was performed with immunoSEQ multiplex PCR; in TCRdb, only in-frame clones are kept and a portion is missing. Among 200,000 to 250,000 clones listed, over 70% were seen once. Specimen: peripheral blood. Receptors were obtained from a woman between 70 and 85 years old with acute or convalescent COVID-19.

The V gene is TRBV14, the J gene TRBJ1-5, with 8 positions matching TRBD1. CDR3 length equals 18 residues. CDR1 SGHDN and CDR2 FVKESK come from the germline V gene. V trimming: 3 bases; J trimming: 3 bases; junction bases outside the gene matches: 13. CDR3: CASSQTDRVLVYNQPQHF. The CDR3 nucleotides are TGTGCCAGCAGCCAGACGGACAGGGTTCTCGTCTACAATCAGCCCCAGCATTTT.

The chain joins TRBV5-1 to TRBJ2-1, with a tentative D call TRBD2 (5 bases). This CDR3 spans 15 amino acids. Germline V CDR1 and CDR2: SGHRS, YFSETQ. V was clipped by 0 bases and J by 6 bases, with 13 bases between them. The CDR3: CASSLGGPLSNEQFF. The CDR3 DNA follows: TGCGCCAGCAGCTTGGGAGGGCCCCTTTCCAATGAGCAGTTCTTC.

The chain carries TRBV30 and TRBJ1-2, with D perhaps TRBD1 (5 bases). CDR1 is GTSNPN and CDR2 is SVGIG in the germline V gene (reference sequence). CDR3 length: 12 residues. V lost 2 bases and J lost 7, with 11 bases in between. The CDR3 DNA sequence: TGTGCCTGGAGTAAGGGGTACTCTGGCTACACCTTC. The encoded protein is CAWSKGYSGYTF.

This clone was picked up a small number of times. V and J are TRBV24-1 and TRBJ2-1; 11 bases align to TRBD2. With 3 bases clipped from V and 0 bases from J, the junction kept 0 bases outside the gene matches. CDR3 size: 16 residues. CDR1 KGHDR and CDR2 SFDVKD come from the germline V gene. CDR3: CATSDTSGSSYNEQFF. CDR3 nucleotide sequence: TGTGCCACCAGTGATACTAGCGGGAGCTCCTACAATGAGCAGTTCTTC.

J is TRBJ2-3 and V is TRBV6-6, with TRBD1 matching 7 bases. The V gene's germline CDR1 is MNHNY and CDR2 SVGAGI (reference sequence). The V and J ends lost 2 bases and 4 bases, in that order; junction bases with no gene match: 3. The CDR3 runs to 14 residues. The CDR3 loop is CASSYGTVSDTQYF. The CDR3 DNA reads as TGTGCCAGCAGTTACGGGACAGTTTCAGATACGCAGTATTTT.

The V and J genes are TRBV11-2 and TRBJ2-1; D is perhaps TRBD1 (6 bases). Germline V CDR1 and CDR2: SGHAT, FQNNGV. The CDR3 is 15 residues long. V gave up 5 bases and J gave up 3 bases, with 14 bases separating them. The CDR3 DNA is TGTGCCAGCAGCCCCCGAGGGGGTTACTACAATGAGCAGTTCTTC. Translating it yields CASSPRGGYYNEQFF.

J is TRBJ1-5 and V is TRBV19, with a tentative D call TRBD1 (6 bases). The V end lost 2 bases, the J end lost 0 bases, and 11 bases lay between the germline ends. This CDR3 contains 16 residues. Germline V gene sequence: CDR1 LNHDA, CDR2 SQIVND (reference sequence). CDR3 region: CASSIYRTDSNQPQHF. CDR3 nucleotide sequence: TGTGCCAGTAGTATATATCGGACAGATAGCAATCAGCCCCAGCATTTT. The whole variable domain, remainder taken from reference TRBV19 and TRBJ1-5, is DGGITQSPKYLFRKEGQNVTLSCEQNLNHDAMYWYRQDPGQGLRLIYYSQIVNDFQKGDIAEGYSVSREKKESFPLTVTSAQKNPTAFYLCASSIYRTDSNQPQHFGDGTRLSIL.

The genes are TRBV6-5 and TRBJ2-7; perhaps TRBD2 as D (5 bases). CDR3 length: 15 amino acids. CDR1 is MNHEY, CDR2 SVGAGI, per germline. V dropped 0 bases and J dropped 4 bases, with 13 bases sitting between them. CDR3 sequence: CASSYSADRRYEQYF. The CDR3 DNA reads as TGTGCCAGCAGTTACTCAGCGGACCGAAGGTACGAGCAGTACTTC.

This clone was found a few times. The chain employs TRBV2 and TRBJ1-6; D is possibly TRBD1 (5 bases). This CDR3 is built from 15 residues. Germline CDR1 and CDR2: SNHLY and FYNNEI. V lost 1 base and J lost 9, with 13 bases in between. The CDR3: CASSEERGEASPLHF. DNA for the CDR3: TGTGCCAGCAGTGAAGAAAGGGGTGAGGCTTCACCCCTCCACTTT. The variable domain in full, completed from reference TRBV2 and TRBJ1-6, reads EPEVTQTPSHQVTQMGQEVILRCVPISNHLYFYWYRQILGQKVEFLVSFYNNEISEKSEIFDDQFSVERPDGSNFTLKIRSTKLEDSAMYFCASSEERGEASPLHFGNGTRLTVT.

CDR3 residues: CASSQDLRTNEKLFF. DNA for the CDR3: TGTGCCAGCAGCCAAGATCTTCGAACTAATGAAAAACTGTTTTTT. This chain connects TRBV3-1 (or the pseudogene TRBV3-2) to TRBJ1-4; D call uncertain. Germline CDR1 is LGHDT and CDR2 is YNNKEL (reference sequence). Trimming cost V 0 bases and J 1 base, with 6 bases left between them. This CDR3 has 15 residues.

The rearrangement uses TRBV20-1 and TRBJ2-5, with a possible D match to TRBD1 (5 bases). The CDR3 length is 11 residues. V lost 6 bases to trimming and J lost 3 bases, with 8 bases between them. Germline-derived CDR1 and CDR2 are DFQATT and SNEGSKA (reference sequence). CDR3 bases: TGCAGTGCCAGGGAAAAAGAGACCCAGTACTTC. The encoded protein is CSAREKETQYF.

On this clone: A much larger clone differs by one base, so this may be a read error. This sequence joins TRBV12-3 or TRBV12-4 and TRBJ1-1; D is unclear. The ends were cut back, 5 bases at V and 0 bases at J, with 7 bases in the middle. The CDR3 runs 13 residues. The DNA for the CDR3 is TGTGCCAGCAGTCCGGGGATGAACACTGAAGCTTTCTTT. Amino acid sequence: CASSPGMNTEAFF.

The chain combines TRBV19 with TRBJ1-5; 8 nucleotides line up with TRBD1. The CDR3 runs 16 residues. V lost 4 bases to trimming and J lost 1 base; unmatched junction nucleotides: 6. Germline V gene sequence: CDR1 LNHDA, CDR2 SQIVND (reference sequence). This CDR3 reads CASSNQGAESNQPQHF. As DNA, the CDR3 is TGTGCCAGTAGTAATCAGGGGGCAGAGAGCAATCAGCCCCAGCATTTT. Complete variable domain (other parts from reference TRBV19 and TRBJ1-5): DGGITQSPKYLFRKEGQNVTLSCEQNLNHDAMYWYRQDPGQGLRLIYYSQIVNDFQKGDIAEGYSVSREKKESFPLTVTSAQKNPTAFYLCASSNQGAESNQPQHFGDGTRLSIL.

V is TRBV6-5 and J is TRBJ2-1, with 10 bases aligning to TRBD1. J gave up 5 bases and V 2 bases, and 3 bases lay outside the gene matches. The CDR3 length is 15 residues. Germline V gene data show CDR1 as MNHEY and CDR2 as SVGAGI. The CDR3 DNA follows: TGTGCCAGCAGTTACGGGACAGGGGCCCACAATGAGCAGTTCTTC. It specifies CASSYGTGAHNEQFF.

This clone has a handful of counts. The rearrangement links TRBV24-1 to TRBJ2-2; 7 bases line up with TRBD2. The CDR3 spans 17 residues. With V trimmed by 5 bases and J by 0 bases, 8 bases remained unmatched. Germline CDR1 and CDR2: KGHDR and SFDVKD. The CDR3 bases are TGTGCCACCAGTGTGGCGGGGGATGCTTCGAACACCGGGGAGCTGTTTTTT. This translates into CATSVAGDASNTGELFF.

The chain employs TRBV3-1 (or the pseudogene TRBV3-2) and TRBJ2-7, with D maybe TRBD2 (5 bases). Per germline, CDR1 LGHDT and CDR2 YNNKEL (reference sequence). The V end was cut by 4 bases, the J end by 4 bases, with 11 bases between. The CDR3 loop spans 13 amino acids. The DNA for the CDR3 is TGTGCCAGCAGCCCCCTCAGAGGGTACGAGCAGTACTTC. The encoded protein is CASSPLRGYEQYF.

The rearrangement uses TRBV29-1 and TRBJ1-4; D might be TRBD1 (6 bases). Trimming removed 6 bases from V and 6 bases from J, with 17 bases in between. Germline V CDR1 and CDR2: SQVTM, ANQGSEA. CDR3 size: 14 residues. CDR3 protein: CSVTITGFYEKLFF. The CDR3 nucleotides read TGCAGCGTAACCATTACAGGGTTCTATGAAAAACTGTTTTTT. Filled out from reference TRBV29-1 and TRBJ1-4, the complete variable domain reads SAVISQKPSRDICQRGTSLTIQCQVDSQVTMMFWYRQQPGQSLTLIATANQGSEATYESGFVIDKFPISRPNLTFSTLTVSNMSPEDSSIYLCSVTITGFYEKLFFGSGTQLSVL.

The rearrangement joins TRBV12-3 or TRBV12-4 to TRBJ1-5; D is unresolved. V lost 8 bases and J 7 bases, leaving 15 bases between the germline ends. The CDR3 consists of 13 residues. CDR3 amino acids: CASGPQVGQPQHF. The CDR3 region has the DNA TGTGCCAGCGGTCCGCAGGTGGGCCAGCCCCAGCATTTT.

CDR3 region: CASSIIGGQGSLQYF. DNA of the CDR3: TGTGCCAGTAGTATAATCGGCGGACAGGGGTCGTTGCAGTACTTC. The rearrangement links TRBV19 to TRBJ2-7; 9 bases line up with TRBD1. With 2 bases clipped from V and 9 bases from J, the junction kept 11 bases outside the gene matches. Germline CDR1 and CDR2: LNHDA and SQIVND (reference sequence). This CDR3 has 15 residues.

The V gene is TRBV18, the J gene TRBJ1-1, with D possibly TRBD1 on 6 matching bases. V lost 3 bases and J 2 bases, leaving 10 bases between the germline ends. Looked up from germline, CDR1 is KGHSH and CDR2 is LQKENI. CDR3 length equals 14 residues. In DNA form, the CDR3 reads TGTGCCAGCTCACCGGACAGTTCAAACACTGAAGCTTTCTTT. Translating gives CASSPDSSNTEAFF. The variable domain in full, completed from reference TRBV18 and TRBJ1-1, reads NAGVMQNPRHLVRRRGQEARLRCSPMKGHSHVYWYRQLPEEGLKFMVYLQKENIIDESGMPKERFSAEFPKEGPSILRIQQVVRGDSAAYFCASSPDSSNTEAFFGQGTRLTVV.

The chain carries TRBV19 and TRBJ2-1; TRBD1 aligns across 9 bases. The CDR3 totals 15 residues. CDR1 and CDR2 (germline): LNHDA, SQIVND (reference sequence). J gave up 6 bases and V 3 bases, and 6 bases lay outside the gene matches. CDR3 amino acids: CASSIWGQGSNEQFF. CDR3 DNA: TGTGCCAGTAGTATCTGGGGACAGGGATCCAATGAGCAGTTCTTC.

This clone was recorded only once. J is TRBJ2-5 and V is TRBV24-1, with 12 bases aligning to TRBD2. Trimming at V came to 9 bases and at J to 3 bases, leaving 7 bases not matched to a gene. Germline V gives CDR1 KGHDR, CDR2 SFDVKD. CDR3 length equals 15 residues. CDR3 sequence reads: CATAGLAGKEETQYF. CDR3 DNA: TGTGCCACCGCCGGACTAGCGGGGAAGGAAGAGACCCAGTACTTC.

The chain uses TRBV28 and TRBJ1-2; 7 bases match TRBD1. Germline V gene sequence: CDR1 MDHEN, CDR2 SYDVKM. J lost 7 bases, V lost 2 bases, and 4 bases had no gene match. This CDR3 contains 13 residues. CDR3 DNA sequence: TGTGCCAGCAGTTTACAGGGGGTGACTGGCTACACCTTC. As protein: CASSLQGVTGYTF.

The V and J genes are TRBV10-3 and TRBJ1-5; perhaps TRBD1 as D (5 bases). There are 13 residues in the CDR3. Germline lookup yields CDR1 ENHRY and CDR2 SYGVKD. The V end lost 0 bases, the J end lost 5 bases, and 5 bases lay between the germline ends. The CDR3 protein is CAISESGDQPQHF. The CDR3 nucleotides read TGTGCCATCAGTGAGTCAGGGGATCAGCCCCAGCATTTT.

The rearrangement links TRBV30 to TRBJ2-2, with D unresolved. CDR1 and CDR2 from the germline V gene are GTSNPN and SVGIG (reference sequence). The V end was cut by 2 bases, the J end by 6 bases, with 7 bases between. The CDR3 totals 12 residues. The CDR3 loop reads CAWSPSAGELFF. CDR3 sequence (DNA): TGTGCCTGGAGTCCCAGTGCCGGGGAGCTGTTTTTT.